The source of this T cell receptor beta chain is a study of CD8+ T cells in alopecia areata. As for the study in general: Severity scoring for treated patients was based on the percentage of affected scalp area.

Once RNA had been extracted, it was reverse transcribed into cDNA to act as the sequencing template. The protocol was immunoSEQ multiplex PCR, while the TCRdb copy is restricted to in-frame clones and leaves out a portion. The sample holds more than 110,000 clones; approximately 85% are singletons and the top ten take roughly 25%. The CDR3 has 15 amino acids. Germline-derived CDR1 and CDR2 are MNHEY and SVGAGI. The V and J ends lost 5 bases and 2 bases, in that order; junction bases with no gene match: 3. The treatment: oral pan-JAK inhibitor, 5-10 mg twice daily. The gene calls are TRBV6-5 and TRBJ2-1; 10 bases fit TRBD2. The sequenced sample was CD8+ T cells sorted from blood, obtained at week 4, from a patient treated with tofacitinib. The sequence was obtained from a human donor with alopecia areata. CDR3 residues: CASSLAGAAYNEQFF. CDR3 sequence (DNA): TGTGCCAGCAGTCTAGCGGGGGCCGCCTACAATGAGCAGTTCTTC.